The 7 T cell receptor beta chains presented below share a single source sample, sequenced in a study of early T cells in non-severe SARS-CoV-2 infection. TCRdb re-derived calls from the 5' RACE reads in MiXCR, one entry per CDR3 protein. This sample carries more than 70,000 distinct CDR3 sequences, approximately 10% of them seen once, and the ten largest clones take about 12%. This specimen was whole blood, taken at baseline. These receptors originate from an adult who was a healthcare worker with PCR-confirmed SARS-CoV-2 infection or an uninfected control (not recorded which).

This clonotype was seen repeatedly, ten times or more. The rearrangement links TRBV4-3 to TRBJ2-1; a possible D gene is TRBD2 (6 bases). Trimming took 0 bases from V and 0 from J, leaving 9 bases between them. This CDR3 is built from 16 residues. Germline-derived CDR1 and CDR2 are LGHNA and YSLEER. DNA of the CDR3: TGCGCCAGCAGCCAAGAGGCTAGCGCCTCCTACAATGAGCAGTTCTTC. Protein: CASSQEASASYNEQFF.

This clonotype was detected many times. J is TRBJ1-4 and V is TRBV28, with TRBD1 as a possible D gene (5 bases). V lost 7 bases and J 7 bases, leaving 10 bases between the germline ends. The CDR3 extends over 12 amino acids. Germline V CDR1 and CDR2: MDHEN, SYDVKM. The chain's CDR3 is CASTDSPEKLFF. CDR3 nucleotide sequence: TGTGCCAGCACAGACAGCCCTGAAAAACTGTTTTTT.

This clonotype was recorded at least ten times. The gene calls are TRBV11-2 and TRBJ2-5, with 9 bases lining up with TRBD2. The CDR3 has 15 residues. V shed 6 bases, J shed 5 bases, and the junction held 10 bases outside the gene matches. Germline CDR1 reads SGHAT; CDR2 reads FQNNGV. The CDR3 DNA is TGTGCCAGCAGACCAGGCAGCGGGGGGAGGGAGACCCAGTACTTC. Amino acid sequence: CASRPGSGGRETQYF.

In its sample, this clonotype was seen many times. This chain joins TRBV19 and TRBJ2-7, with TRBD1 as a possible D gene (5 bases). Germline V gene lookup returns CDR1 LNHDA and CDR2 SQIVND (reference sequence). The CDR3 is made up of 13 amino acids. V was clipped by 4 bases and J by 10 bases, with 17 bases between them. For the CDR3, the DNA is TGTGCCAGTAGTACCTCGACAGCCGGCGAACAGTACTTC. Protein product: CASSTSTAGEQYF.

This clonotype was detected only a few times. This chain uses TRBV9 with TRBJ2-5; D is uncertain. The V gene's germline CDR1 is SGDLS and CDR2 YYNGEE. V gave up 0 bases and J gave up 4 bases, with 13 bases separating them. The CDR3 spans 15 residues. CDR3 protein: CASSVGLESRETQYF. The DNA of the CDR3 is TGTGCCAGCAGCGTAGGTCTGGAAAGTCGAGAGACCCAGTACTTC.

In this sample, this clonotype turned up a few times. This rearrangement joins TRBV28 to TRBJ1-5; D unclear. Trimming shortened V by 7 bases and J by 4 bases, and 11 bases separated the two germline ends. Looked up from germline, CDR1 is MDHEN and CDR2 is SYDVKM. CDR3 length: 13 amino acids. The CDR3: CASTPLRNQPQHF. Here the CDR3 DNA reads TGTGCCAGCACTCCCCTGCGGAATCAGCCCCAGCATTTT.

The V and J genes are TRBV3-1 and TRBJ1-1, with TRBD1 matching 10 bases. Germline trimming cut 0 bases from V and 8 bases from J; bases unmatched to any gene: 3. CDR1 and CDR2 from the germline V gene are LGHDT and YNNKEL (reference sequence). CDR3 length: 14 residues. The CDR3 DNA reads as TGTGCCAGCAGCCAAGATTGGGACAGGGGAGAAGCTTTCTTT. It specifies CASSQDWDRGEAFF.